Below, 6 T cell receptor beta chains from the same sample are listed, as sequenced in a study of T cells in Graves' hyperthyroidism and ophthalmopathy. TCR beta CDR3 sequences were amplified from RNA transcripts. With the HTBI primer set, the TCR CDR3 went through a first round of RT-PCR. TCRdb recomputed calls from the multiplex PCR reads with MiXCR, one row per CDR3 protein. The profile covers about 250,000 distinct CDR3 sequences, with about 24% appearing a single time and roughly 32% taken by the ten largest. Sequencing was performed on blood. Receptor source: a woman aged 35 to 49 with Graves' ophthalmopathy.

This clonotype appeared many times. The chain joins TRBV6-2 or TRBV6-3 to TRBJ2-1; D is unclear. Trimming left V 8 bases short and J 4 bases short, with 6 bases between. CDR1 MNHEY and CDR2 SVGEGT come from the germline V gene. The CDR3 consists of 11 residues. CDR3 DNA: TGTGCCAGCGGCCGTTACAATGAGCAGTTCTTC. Translated: CASGRYNEQFF.

This clonotype has a count of ten or more. The J gene is TRBJ1-2, the V gene TRBV15; D remains ambiguous. Per germline, CDR1 LNHNV and CDR2 YYDKDF (reference sequence). The CDR3 spans 13 residues. Trimming left V 1 base short and J 8 bases short, with 11 bases between. In nucleotides, the CDR3 is TGTGCCACCAGCAGAGGTCCGAGTGGAGGCTACACCTTC. Encoded protein: CATSRGPSGGYTF. The whole variable domain, remainder taken from reference TRBV15 and TRBJ1-2, is DAMVIQNPRYQVTQFGKPVTLSCSQTLNHNVMYWYQQKSSQAPKLLFHYYDKDFNNEADTPDNFQSRRPNTSFCFLDIRSPGLGDTAMYLCATSRGPSGGYTFGSGTRLTVV.

This clonotype was seen many times. The chain carries TRBV28 and TRBJ1-3, with D uncertain. V gave up 2 bases and J gave up 0 bases, with 8 bases separating them. The CDR3 covers 15 residues. The germline V gene has CDR1 MDHEN and CDR2 SYDVKM. Here the CDR3 reads CASSLVRASGNTIYF. Here the CDR3 DNA reads TGTGCCAGCAGTTTAGTGCGGGCCTCTGGAAACACCATATATTTT.

There are many counts of this clonotype. V and J are TRBV7-8 and TRBJ2-5; TRBD1 is a possible D gene (7 bases). The CDR3 loop spans 15 amino acids. Trimming stripped 4 bases from V and 3 bases from J, with 15 bases between. The germline V gene encodes CDR1 SGHVS and CDR2 FQNEAQ. CDR3 protein: CASSSARDSEETQYF. The CDR3 nucleotides read TGTGCCAGCAGCTCGGCGCGGGACAGCGAAGAGACCCAGTACTTC.

This clonotype was recorded many times. The chain links TRBV7-2 to TRBJ2-7; D gene uncertain. The CDR3 covers 13 residues. Germline V lookup: CDR1 SGHTA, CDR2 FQGNSA. V lost 3 bases to trimming and J lost 3 bases, with 9 bases between them. CDR3 amino acids: CASSFNDGYEQYF. CDR3 DNA: TGTGCCAGCAGCTTTAATGATGGCTACGAGCAGTACTTC.

This clonotype was counted at least ten times. The CDR3 DNA is TGTGCCAGCAGCAACTCCCGGAGACGCCACTCTGGGGCCAACGTCCTGACTTTC. It is translated as CASSNSRRRHSGANVLTF. The chain employs TRBV28 and TRBJ2-6, with D uncertain. The CDR3 totals 18 residues. Trimming cost V 6 bases and J 0 bases, with 18 bases left between them. CDR1 MDHEN and CDR2 SYDVKM come from the germline V gene. Full variable domain (rest looked up from reference TRBV28 and TRBJ2-6): DVKVTQSSRYLVKRTGEKVFLECVQDMDHENMFWYRQDPGLGLRLIYFSYDVKMKEKGDIPEGYSVSREKKERFSLILESASTNQTSMYLCASSNSRRRHSGANVLTFGAGSRLTVL.